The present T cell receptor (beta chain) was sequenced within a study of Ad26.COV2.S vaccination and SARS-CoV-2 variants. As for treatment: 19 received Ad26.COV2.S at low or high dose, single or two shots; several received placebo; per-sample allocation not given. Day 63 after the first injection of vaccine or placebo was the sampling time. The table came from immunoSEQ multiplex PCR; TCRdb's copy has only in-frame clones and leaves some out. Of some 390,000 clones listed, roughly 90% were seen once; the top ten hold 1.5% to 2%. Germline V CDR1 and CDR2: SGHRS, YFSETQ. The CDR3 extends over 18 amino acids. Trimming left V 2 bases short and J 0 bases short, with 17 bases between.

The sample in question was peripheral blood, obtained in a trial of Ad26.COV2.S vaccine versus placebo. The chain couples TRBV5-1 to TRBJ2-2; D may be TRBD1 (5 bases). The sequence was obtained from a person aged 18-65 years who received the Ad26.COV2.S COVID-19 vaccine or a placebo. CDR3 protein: CASSFGSGFGPNTGELFF. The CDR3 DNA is TGCGCCAGCAGCTTTGGTTCAGGGTTCGGGCCGAACACCGGGGAGCTGTTTTTT. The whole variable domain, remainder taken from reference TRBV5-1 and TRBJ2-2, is KAGVTQTPRYLIKTRGQQVTLSCSPISGHRSVSWYQQTPGQGLQFLFEYFSETQRNKGNFPGRFSGRQFSNSRSEMNVSTLELGDSALYLCASSFGSGFGPNTGELFFGEGSRLTVL.